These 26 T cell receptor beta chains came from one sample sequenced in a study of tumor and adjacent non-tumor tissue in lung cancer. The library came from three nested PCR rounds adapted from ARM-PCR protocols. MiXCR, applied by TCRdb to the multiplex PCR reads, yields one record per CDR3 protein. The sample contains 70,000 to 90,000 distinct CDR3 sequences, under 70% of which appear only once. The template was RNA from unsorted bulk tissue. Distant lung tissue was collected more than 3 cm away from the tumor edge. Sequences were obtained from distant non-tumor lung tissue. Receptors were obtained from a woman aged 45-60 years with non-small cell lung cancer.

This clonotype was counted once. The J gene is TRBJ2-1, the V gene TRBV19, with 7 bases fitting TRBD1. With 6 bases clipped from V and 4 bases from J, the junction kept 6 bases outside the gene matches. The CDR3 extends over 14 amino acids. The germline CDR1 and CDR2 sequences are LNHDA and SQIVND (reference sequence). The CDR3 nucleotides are TGTGCCAGTAGAACGACAGGGTTGTACAATGAGCAGTTCTTC. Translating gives CASRTTGLYNEQFF.

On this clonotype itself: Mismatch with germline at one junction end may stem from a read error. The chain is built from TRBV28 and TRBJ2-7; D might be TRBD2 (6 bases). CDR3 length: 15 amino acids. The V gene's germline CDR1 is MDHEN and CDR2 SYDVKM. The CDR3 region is CASSLTGASSYKQYF. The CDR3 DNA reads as TGTGCCAGCAGTTTAACGGGAGCGAGCTCCTACAAGCAGTACTTC.

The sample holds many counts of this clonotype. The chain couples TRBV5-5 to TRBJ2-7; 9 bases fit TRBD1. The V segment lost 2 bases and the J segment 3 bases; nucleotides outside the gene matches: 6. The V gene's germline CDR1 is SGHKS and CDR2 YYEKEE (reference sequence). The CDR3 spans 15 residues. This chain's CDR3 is CASSLSGTGNYEQYF. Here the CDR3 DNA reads TGTGCCAGCAGCTTAAGCGGGACAGGGAACTACGAGCAGTACTTC.

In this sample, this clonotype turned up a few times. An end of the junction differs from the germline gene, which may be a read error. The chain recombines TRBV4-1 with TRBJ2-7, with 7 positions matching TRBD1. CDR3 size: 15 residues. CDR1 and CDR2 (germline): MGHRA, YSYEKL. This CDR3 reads CASSRGQDSSCEQHF. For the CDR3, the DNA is TGCGCCAGCAGCCGCGGACAGGACAGCTCCTGCGAGCAGCACTTC.

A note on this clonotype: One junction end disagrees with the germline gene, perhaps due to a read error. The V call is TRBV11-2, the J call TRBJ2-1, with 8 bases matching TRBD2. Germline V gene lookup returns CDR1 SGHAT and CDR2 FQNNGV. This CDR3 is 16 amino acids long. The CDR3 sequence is CVSSRIIQAGDNEQFF. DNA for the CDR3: TGTGTCAGCAGCCGGATTATACAAGCGGGGGACAATGAGCAGTTCTTC.

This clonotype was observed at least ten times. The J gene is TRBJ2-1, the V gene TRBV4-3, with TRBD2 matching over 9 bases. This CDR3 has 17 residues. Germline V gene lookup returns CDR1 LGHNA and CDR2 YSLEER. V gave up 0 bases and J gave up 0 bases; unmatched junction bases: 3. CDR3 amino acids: CASSQEFSGSSYNEQFF. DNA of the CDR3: TGCGCCAGCAGCCAAGAGTTTAGCGGGAGCTCCTACAATGAGCAGTTCTTC.

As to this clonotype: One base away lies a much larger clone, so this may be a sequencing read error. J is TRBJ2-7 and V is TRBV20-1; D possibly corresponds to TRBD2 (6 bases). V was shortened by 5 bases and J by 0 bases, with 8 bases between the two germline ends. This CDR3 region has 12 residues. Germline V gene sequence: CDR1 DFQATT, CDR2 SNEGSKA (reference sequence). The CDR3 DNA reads TGCAGTGCTGCGGGGCTCTCCTACGAGCAGTACTTC. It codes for CSAAGLSYEQYF.

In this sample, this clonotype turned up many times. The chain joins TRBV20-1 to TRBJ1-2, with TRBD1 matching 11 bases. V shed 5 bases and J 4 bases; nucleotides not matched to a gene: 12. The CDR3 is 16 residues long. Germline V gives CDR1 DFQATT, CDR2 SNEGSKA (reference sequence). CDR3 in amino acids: CSADTGTGGFGYGYTF. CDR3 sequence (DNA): TGCAGTGCTGATACTGGGACAGGGGGTTTTGGCTATGGCTACACCTTC.

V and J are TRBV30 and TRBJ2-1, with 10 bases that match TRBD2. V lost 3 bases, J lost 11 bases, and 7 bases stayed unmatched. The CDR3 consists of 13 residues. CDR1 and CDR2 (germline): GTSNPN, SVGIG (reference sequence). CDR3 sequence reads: CAWRVAGGVQQFF. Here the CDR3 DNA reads TGTGCCTGGAGAGTAGCGGGAGGAGTGCAGCAGTTCTTC.

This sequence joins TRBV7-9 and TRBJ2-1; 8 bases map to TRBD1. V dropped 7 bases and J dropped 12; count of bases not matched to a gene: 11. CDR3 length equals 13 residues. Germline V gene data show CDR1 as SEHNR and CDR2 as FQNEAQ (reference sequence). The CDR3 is CASNWPGQERQFF. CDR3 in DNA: TGTGCCAGCAACTGGCCGGGACAGGAACGGCAGTTCTTC.

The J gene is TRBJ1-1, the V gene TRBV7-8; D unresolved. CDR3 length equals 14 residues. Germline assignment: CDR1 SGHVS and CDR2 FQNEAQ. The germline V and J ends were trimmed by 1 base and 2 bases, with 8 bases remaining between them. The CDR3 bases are TGTGCCAGCAGCTTAGTGGGGATAAACACTGAAGCTTTCTTT. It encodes CASSLVGINTEAFF. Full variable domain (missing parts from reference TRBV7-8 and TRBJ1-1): GAGVSQSPRYKVAKRGQDVALRCDPISGHVSLFWYQQALGQGPEFLTYFQNEAQLDKSGLPSDRFFAERPEGSVSTLKIQRTQQEDSAVYLCASSLVGINTEAFFGQGTRLTVV.

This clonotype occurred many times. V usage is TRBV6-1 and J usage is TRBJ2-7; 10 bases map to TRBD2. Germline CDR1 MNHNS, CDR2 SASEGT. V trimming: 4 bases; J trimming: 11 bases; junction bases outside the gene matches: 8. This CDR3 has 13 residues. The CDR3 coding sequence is TGTGCCAGCAGTGTTGATAGCGGGAGGACTAAGTACTTC. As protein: CASSVDSGRTKYF.

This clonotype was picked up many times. Here the CDR3 reads CASSQEWGQGGDEQFF. The CDR3 DNA is TGTGCCAGCAGCCAAGAATGGGGACAGGGCGGGGATGAGCAGTTCTTC. V and J are TRBV4-2 and TRBJ2-1; TRBD1 agrees at 9 bases. Germline values: CDR1 LGHNA, CDR2 YNFKEQ. V dropped 0 bases and J dropped 8; count of bases not matched to a gene: 8. The CDR3 covers 16 residues.

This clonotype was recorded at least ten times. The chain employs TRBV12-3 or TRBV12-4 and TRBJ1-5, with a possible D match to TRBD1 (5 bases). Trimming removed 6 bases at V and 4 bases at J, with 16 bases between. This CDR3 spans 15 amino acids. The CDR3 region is CASSKAGLVNQPQHF. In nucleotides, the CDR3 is TGTGCCAGCAGCAAGGCGGGGCTTGTGAATCAGCCCCAGCATTTT.

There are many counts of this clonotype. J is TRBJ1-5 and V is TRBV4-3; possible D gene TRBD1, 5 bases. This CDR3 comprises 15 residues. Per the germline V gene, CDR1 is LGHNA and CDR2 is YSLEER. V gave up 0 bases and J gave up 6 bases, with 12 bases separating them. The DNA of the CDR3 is TGCGCCAGCAGCCAAGATAGAGGGGCCTCTCAGCCCCAGCATTTT. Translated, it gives CASSQDRGASQPQHF.

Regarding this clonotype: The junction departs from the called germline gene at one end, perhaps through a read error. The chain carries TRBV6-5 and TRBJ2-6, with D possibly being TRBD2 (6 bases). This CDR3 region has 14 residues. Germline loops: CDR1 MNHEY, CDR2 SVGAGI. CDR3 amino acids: CASRSGGGANVLSF. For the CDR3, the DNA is TGTGCCAGCCGTTCCGGGGGTGGGGCCAACGTCCTGAGTTTC.

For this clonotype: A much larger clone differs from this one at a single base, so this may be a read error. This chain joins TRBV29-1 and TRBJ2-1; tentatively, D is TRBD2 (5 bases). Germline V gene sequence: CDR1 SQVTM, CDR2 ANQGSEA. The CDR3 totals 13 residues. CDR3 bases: TGCAGCACCGGGGTAGGGTCCTACAATGAGCAGCTCTTC. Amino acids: CSTGVGSYNEQLF.

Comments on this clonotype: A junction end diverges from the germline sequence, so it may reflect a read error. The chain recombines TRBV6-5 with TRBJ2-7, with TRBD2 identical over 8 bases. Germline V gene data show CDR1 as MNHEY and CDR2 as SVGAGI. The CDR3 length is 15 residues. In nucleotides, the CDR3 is TGTGCCACCAGTCAGACTAGCGAGAGCCCATACGAGCAGTACTTC. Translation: CATSQTSESPYEQYF.

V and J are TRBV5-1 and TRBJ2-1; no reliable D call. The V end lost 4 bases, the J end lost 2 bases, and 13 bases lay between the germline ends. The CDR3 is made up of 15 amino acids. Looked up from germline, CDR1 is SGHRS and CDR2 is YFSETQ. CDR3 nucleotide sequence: TGCGCCAGCAGCCCCGGAACCAATACCTACAATGAGCAGTTCTTC. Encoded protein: CASSPGTNTYNEQFF. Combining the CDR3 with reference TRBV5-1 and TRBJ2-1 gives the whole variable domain KAGVTQTPRYLIKTRGQQVTLSCSPISGHRSVSWYQQTPGQGLQFLFEYFSETQRNKGNFPGRFSGRQFSNSRSEMNVSTLELGDSALYLCASSPGTNTYNEQFFGPGTRLTVL.

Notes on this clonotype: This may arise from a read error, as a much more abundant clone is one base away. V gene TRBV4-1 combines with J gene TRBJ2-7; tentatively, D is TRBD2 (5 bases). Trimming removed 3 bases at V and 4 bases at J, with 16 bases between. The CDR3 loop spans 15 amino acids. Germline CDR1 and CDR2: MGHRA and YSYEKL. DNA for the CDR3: TGCGCCAGCAGCCAGTTAGTGGGAGTGCGGTACGAGCAGTACTTC. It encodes CASSQLVGVRYEQYF.

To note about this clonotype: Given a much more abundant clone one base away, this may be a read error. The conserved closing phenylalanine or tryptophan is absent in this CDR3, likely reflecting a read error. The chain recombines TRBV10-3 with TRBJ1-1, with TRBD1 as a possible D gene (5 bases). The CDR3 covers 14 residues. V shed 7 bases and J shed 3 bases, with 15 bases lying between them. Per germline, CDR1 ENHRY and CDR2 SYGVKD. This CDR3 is CAIKRGVDDTEAFC. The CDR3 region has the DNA TGTGCCATCAAGCGGGGGGTAGACGACACTGAAGCTTTCTGT.

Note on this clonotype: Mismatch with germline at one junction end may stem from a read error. CDR3 bases: TGTGCTAGCAGTGAAACAAGGAGGGCAGATACGCAGTATTTT. As protein: CASSETRRADTQYF. The chain uses TRBV6-1 and TRBJ2-3; maybe TRBD2 (6 bases). The germline V gene encodes CDR1 MNHNS and CDR2 SASEGT. The length of the CDR3 is 14 residues.

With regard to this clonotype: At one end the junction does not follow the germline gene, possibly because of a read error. CDR3 nucleotides: TGCGCCAGCAACCAAGAGGTCAGCCCGAACACTAAAGCTTTCTTT. Amino acids: CASNQEVSPNTKAFF. This rearrangement joins TRBV4-3 to TRBJ1-1; no clear D gene. The CDR3 is 15 amino acids. Germline values: CDR1 LGHNA, CDR2 YSLEER.

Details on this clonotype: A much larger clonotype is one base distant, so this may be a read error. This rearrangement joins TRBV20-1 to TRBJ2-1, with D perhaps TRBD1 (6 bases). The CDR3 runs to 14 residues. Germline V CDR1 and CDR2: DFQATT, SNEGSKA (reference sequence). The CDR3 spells CSARSYFGDNEQLF. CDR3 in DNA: TGCAGTGCTAGAAGTTATTTTGGGGACAATGAGCAGCTCTTC.

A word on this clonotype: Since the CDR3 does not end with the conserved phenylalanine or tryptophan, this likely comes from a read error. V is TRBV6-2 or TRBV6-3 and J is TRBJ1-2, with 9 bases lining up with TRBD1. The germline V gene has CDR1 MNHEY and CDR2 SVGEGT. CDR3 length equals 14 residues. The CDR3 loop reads CVSSHGQGQDGYTS. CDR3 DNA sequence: TGTGTCAGCAGCCACGGACAGGGGCAGGATGGTTACACCTCC.

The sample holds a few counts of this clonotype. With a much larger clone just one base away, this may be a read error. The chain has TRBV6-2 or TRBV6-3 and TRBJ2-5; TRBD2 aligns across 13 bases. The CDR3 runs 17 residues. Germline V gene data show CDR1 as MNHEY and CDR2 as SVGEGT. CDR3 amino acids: CPSSLGLAGVFYETQYF. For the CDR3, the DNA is TGTCCCAGCAGTCTAGGACTAGCGGGAGTATTCTACGAGACCCAGTACTTC.